The clone carrying this TCR beta chain showed up many times. Its antigen is still unknown. Via MiXCR, TCRdb re-called the reads, giving one row per CDR3 protein. The data hold about 320,000 distinct CDR3 sequences, with approximately 9.5% observed a single time. V dropped 5 bases and J dropped 4 bases, with 12 bases sitting between them. Germline V CDR1 and CDR2: SGHTA, FQGNSA. The CDR3 is 14 residues long. These data come from a study of T cell repertoires in cytomegalovirus infection. Study results and caveats: Adding up the frequency of public TCR beta families identified people who carried CMV plus the relevant HLA.

The receptor's source is a human donor in good health (CMV status not recorded). Some clones in this sample may be carry-over from other donors' samples. The genes are TRBV7-2 and TRBJ2-1; D not certain. Sequencing was carried out using PBMCs. CDR3 amino acids: CASSTRTVYNEQFF. The CDR3 DNA sequence: TGTGCCAGCAGCACCCGGACGGTTTACAATGAGCAGTTCTTC. Using reference TRBV7-2 and TRBJ2-1 for the parts outside the CDR3, the full variable domain is GAGVSQSPSNKVTEKGKDVELRCDPISGHTALYWYRQSLGQGLEFLIYFQGNSAPDKSGLPSDRFSAERTGGSVSTLTIQRTQQEDSAVYLCASSTRTVYNEQFFGPGTRLTVL.